A single sample gave rise to the 2 T cell receptor beta chains below, sequenced in a study of blood T cell repertoires in COVID-19. Clones were sequenced by immunoSEQ multiplex PCR, and TCRdb holds only the in-frame ones, with some missing. The table shows just under 95,000 clones, with over 70% occurring only once. Sample: peripheral blood. The source of these receptors is a human donor in a cohort sampled during active COVID-19.

The chain has TRBV9 and TRBJ1-3; D not resolved. The CDR3 totals 15 residues. Germline assignment: CDR1 SGDLS and CDR2 YYNGEE. V lost 0 bases and J lost 4, with 11 bases in between. CDR3 sequence reads: CASSVGPNPGNTIYF. The CDR3 nucleotides read TGTGCCAGCAGCGTAGGGCCCAATCCCGGAAACACCATATATTTT.

This clone has more than one count but fewer than ten. The rearrangement uses TRBV27 and TRBJ2-7; 8 bases are shared with TRBD2. In germline, CDR1 is MNHEY, CDR2 SMNVEV (reference sequence). The ends lost 0 bases at V and 5 bases at J; junction bases unmatched: 6. The CDR3 spans 15 residues. For the CDR3, the DNA is TGTGCCAGCAGTTTATCGACGGGAGGGCACCACGAGCAGTACTTC. Amino acids: CASSLSTGGHHEQYF.